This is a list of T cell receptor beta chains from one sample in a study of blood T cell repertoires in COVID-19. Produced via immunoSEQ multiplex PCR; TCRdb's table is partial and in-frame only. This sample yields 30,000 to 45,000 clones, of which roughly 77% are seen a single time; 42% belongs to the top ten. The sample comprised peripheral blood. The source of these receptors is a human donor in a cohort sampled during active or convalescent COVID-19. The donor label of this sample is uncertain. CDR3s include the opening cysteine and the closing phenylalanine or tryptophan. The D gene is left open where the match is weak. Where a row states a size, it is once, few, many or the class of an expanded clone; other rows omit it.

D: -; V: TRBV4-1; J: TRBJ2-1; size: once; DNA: TGCGCCAGCAGCCACGGTGATCTAGAGCCCAATGAGCAGTTCTTC; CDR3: CASSHGDLEPNEQFF
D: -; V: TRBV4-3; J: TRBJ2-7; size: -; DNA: TGCGCCAGCAGCCAAGACCCTCATCAGGGATCCGAGCAGTACTTC; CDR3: CASSQDPHQGSEQYF
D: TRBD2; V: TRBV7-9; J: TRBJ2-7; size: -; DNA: TGTGCCAGCAGCTTAACTAGCGGCTACGAGCAGTACTTC; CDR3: CASSLTSGYEQYF
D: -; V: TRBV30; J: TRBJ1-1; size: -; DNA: TGTGCCTGGAGTCCCCAAACAGCTGAAGCTTTCTTT; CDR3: CAWSPQTAEAFF
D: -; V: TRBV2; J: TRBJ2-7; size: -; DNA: TGTGCCAGCAGAATCGGAGGAGAGTCTTTCTCCTACGAGCAGTACTTC; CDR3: CASRIGGESFSYEQYF
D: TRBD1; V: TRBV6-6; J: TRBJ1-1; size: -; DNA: TGTGCCAGCAGGTCCTCCAGGGGGCGGGTGAACACTGAAGCTTTCTTT; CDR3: CASRSSRGRVNTEAFF
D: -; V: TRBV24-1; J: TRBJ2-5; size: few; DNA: TGTGCCACCAGTCCAGGGTTCCGAGAGACCCAGTACTTC; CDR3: CATSPGFRETQYF
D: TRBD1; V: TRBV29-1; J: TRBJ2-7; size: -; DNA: TGCAGCGTCCGGACAGGGGCCTACGAGCAGTACTTC; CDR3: CSVRTGAYEQYF
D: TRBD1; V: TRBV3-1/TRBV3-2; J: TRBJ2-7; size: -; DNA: TGTGCCAGCAGCCCGATTGGACAGGGGCGAAAGCAGTACTTC; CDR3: CASSPIGQGRKQYF
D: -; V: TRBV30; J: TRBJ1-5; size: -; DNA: TGTGCCTGGAGTGAGGGGATTGGGCAGCCCCAGCATTTT; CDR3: CAWSEGIGQPQHF
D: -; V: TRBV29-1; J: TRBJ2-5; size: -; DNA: TGCAGCGTTCTCGGCGGAGGGGTAGAGACCCAGTACTTC; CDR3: CSVLGGGVETQYF
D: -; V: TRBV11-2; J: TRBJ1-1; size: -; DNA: TGTGCCAGCAGCTTAGCGAGGGGGTTCACTGAAGCTTTCTTT; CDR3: CASSLARGFTEAFF
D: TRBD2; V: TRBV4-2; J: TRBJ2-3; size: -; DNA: TGTGCCAGCAGCCAAGAGCTAGCGGGGGTATCTAGCACAGATACGCAGTATTTT; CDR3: CASSQELAGVSSTDTQYF
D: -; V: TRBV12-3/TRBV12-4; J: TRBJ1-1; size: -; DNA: TGTGCCAGCACTAATCCCCTTTCTGAAGCTTTCTTT; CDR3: CASTNPLSEAFF
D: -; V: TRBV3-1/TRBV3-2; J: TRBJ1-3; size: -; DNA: TGTGCCAGCAGCCAAGCGGGACATCGTGGAAACACCATATATTTT; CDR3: CASSQAGHRGNTIYF
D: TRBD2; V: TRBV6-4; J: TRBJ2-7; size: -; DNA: TGTGCCAGCGGAAGTCCGGGACTAGAGGGATGGGAGCAGTACTTC; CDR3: CASGSPGLEGWEQYF
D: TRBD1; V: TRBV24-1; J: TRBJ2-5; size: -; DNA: TGTGCCACCAGTGTGGTCGGGACAGGAAAAGAGACCCAGTACTTC; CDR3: CATSVVGTGKETQYF
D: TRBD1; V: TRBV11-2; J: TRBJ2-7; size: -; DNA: TGTGCCAGCAGCTTAGATGGGACAGGGGCTCGGGAGCAGTACTTC; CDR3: CASSLDGTGAREQYF
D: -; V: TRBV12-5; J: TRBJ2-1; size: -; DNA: TGTGCTAGTGGTTTCGGCAATGAGCAGTTCTTC; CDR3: CASGFGNEQFF
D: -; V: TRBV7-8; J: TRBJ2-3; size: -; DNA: TGTGCCAGCAGCCCCCGGACAGTCGCTAGCACAGATACGCAGTATTTT; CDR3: CASSPRTVASTDTQYF
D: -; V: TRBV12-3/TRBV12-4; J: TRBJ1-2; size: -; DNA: TGTGCCAGCAGGAGGGGGTTTGGCTACACCTTC; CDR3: CASRRGFGYTF
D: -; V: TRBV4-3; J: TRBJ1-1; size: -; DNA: TGCGCCAGCAGCCAAGATCGGGGAGGTCGAACTGAAGCTTTCTTT; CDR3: CASSQDRGGRTEAFF
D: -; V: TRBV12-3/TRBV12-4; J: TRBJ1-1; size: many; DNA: TGTGCCAGCAGTTTGGTTGGTGGAGGATCCGCTTTCTTT; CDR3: CASSLVGGGSAFF
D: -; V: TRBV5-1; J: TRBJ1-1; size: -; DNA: TGCGCCAGCAGCTTGGCCCTCCGGGGATCGAACACTGAAGCTTTCTTT; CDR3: CASSLALRGSNTEAFF
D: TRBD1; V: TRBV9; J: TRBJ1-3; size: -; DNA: TGTGCCAGCAGCAACAGGGGGGTCGGAAACACCATATATTTT; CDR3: CASSNRGVGNTIYF
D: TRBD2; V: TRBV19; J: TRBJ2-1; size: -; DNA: TGTGCCACCGCGACTAGCGGCCGCTCCTACAATGAGCAGTTCTTC; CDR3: CATATSGRSYNEQFF
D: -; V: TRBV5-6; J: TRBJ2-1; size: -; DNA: TGTGCCAGCAGCCGCCTTAGGGGTCATGAGCAGTTCTTC; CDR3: CASSRLRGHEQFF
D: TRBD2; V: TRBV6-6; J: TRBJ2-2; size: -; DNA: TGTGCCACCCGACTAGCGGGAGATTTCGGGGAGCTGTTTTTT; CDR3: CATRLAGDFGELFF
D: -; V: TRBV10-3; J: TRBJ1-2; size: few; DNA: TGTGCCATCAGTGAATCGGAGCCCTATGGCTACACCTTC; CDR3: CAISESEPYGYTF
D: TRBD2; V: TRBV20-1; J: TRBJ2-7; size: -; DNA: TGCAGTGCTAGTCCGCCTAGCGGGAGTCCCTACGAGCAGTACTTC; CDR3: CSASPPSGSPYEQYF
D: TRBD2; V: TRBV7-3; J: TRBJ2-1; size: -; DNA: TGTGCCAGCAGCTTAACGGGAGGGGAAAACAATGAGCAGTTCTTC; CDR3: CASSLTGGENNEQFF
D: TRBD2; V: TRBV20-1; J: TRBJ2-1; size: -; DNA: TGCAGTGCACTAGCGGGAGTGGAGCAGTTCTTC; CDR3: CSALAGVEQFF
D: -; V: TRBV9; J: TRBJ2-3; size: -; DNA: TGTGCCAGCAGCGTATCGGAGCGGCGCACAGATACGCAGTATTTT; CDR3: CASSVSERRTDTQYF
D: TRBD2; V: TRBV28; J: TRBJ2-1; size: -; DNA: TGTGCCAGCAGCTCCAGCGGGAGATCTTCCGGTGAGCAGTTCTTC; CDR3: CASSSSGRSSGEQFF
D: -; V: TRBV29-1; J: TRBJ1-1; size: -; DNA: TGCAGCGGAGGGGGGGGGAACACTGAAGCTTTCTTT; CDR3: CSGGGGNTEAFF
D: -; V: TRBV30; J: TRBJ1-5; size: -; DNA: TGTGCCTGGAGTGAGGGACTCAGCAATCAGCCCCAGCATTTT; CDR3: CAWSEGLSNQPQHF
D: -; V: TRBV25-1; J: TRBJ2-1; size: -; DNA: TGTGCCAGCAGCCGATCGGATGAGCAGTTCTTC; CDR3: CASSRSDEQFF
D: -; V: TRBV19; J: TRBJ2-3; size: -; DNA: TGTGCCAGTAGTATAGATAGCTCAGGGGATACGCAGTATTTT; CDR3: CASSIDSSGDTQYF
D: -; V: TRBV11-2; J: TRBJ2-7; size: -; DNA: TGTGCCAGCAGCTTAGGTTCCAATAGCTACGAGCAGTACTTC; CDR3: CASSLGSNSYEQYF
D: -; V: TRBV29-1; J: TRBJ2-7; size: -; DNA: TGCAGCGTGGGGATTGAGGACTGGGTCTACGAGCAGTACTTC; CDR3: CSVGIEDWVYEQYF
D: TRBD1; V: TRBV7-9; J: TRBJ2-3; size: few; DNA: TGTGCCAGCAGCCTCAGGGGGCGCGGAACAGATACGCAGTATTTT; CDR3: CASSLRGRGTDTQYF
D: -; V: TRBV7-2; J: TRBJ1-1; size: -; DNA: TGTGCCAGCAGCTTAGGGAACAGGGTAGGCACTGAAGCTTTCTTT; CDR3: CASSLGNRVGTEAFF
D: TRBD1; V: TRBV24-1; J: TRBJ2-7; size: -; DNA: TGTGCCACCAGTGATCTGGCAGGGGGCCGCTACGAGCAGTACTTC; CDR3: CATSDLAGGRYEQYF
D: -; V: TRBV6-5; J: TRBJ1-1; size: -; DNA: TGTGCCTCCAAACGGGGAAGGAACACTGAAGCTTTCTTT; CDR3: CASKRGRNTEAFF
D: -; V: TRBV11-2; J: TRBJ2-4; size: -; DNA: TGTGCCAGCAGCCCAGCGGGAAACATTCAGTACTTC; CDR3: CASSPAGNIQYF
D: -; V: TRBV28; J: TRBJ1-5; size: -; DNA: TGTGCCAGCTTCACAGGCAATCAGCCCCAGCATTTT; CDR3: CASFTGNQPQHF
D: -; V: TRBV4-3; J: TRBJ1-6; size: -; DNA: TGCGCCAGCAGCCTAGAGGAGGACTCACCCCTCCACTTT; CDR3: CASSLEEDSPLHF
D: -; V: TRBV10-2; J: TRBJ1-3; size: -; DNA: TGCGCCAGCAGGGACAGCTCTGGAAACACCATATATTTT; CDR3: CASRDSSGNTIYF